This T cell receptor (beta chain) was sequenced during a study of OX40 agonist ivuxolimab in advanced cancers. About the research overall: Of the patients, three showed partial responses, one with hepatocellular carcinoma and two with cutaneous melanoma.

Broader study findings: Researchers report that CD8+ T cells had, on average, more expanded clones than CD4+. There was clonal expansion of CD4+ and CD8+ blood T cells by week 6 at 0.1 to 3.0 mg/kg.

J gave up 1 base and V 5 bases, and 7 bases lay outside the gene matches. Germline V gene data show CDR1 as SGHVS and CDR2 as FNYEAQ. CDR3 size: 16 residues. On this clone itself: The antigen is not known.

TCRdb's table, derived via immunoSEQ multiplex PCR, lists solely in-frame clones and lacks some. Of tens of thousands of clones in the sample, around 85% were seen once. The chain uses TRBV7-6 and TRBJ1-1; 10 bases align to TRBD1. The sample in question was CD4+ or CD8+ T cells sorted from blood, obtained in a trial of the OX40 agonist ivuxolimab. This TCR was recovered from an adult with an advanced solid tumor such as melanoma, head and neck, liver or kidney cancer. The CDR3, as DNA: TGTGCCAGCAGCCCCCCCGGGACAGGGGCGAACACTGAAGCTTTCTTT. Amino acids: CASSPPGTGANTEAFF.